This T cell receptor beta chain was identified in a study of T-cell reconstitution after alpha-beta-depleted transplantation in children. Findings and caveats of the study: Reports say that about two months after transplant, the alpha-beta T cells came out of several hundred graft clones that had expanded.

Preparation of the TCRbeta library used unique molecular identifiers. TCRdb used MiXCR to reprocess the PCR reads, holding one entry per CDR3 protein. The sample lists over 100,000 distinct CDR3 sequences, around 6.1% occurring once. At least ten counts were recorded for this clonotype. Its antigen is undetermined. This sequence originates from a female patient between 2 and 15 years old who had a stem cell transplant for Fanconi anemia, so the T cells may come from the graft donor. The sequencing used PBMCs, mostly from graft donor cells, collected 60 days after TCRalphabeta/CD19-depleted stem cell transplant.

The CDR3: CASSQVTLAAYNEQFF. The CDR3 DNA follows: TGTGCCAGCAGCCAAGTTACACTAGCGGCCTACAATGAGCAGTTCTTC. The chain recombines TRBV4-2 with TRBJ2-1, with TRBD2 identical over 8 bases. Germline V gene sequence: CDR1 LGHNA, CDR2 YNFKEQ. J lost 2 bases, V lost 1 base, and 4 bases had no gene match. The CDR3 contains 16 residues.